The 13 T cell receptor beta chains below all came from one sample that was sequenced in a study of tumor-infiltrating lymphocytes in localized non-small cell lung cancer. Only in-frame clones appear in the TCRdb table, and some are missing; sequencing was by immunoSEQ multiplex PCR. There are 17,000 or so clones in the sample; roughly 80% occur only once, and about 6.4% lies in the top ten. Source material: lung tumor tissue. These receptors were obtained from a human donor with non-small cell lung cancer.

The rearrangement joins TRBV19 to TRBJ1-2; D is ambiguous. The CDR3 is 19 residues long. Germline V gene lookup returns CDR1 LNHDA and CDR2 SQIVND (reference sequence). Trimming left V 3 bases short and J 1 base short, with 24 bases between. CDR3 amino acids: CASSIRQSRFARFNYGYTF. The CDR3, as DNA: TGTGCCAGTAGTATCAGGCAAAGCCGATTCGCCCGATTTAACTATGGCTACACCTTC.

The rearrangement uses TRBV9 and TRBJ2-5; TRBD2 matches at 7 bases. The CDR3 contains 16 residues. The germline CDR1 and CDR2 sequences are SGDLS and YYNGEE. The trim removed 3 bases at V and 2 bases at J, leaving 10 bases unmatched. Here the CDR3 DNA reads TGTGCCAGCAGCGAGGGAGGCGGGAGACGACAAGAGACCCAGTACTTC. It translates to CASSEGGGRRQETQYF.

The V and J genes are TRBV6-5 and TRBJ2-7; TRBD2 is a possible D gene (6 bases). This CDR3 has 13 residues. V lost 6 bases and J lost 2, with 11 bases in between. In germline, CDR1 is MNHEY, CDR2 SVGAGI. The CDR3 loop is CASSPGRAYEQYF. The CDR3 DNA sequence: TGTGCCAGCAGCCCCGGGAGAGCCTACGAGCAGTACTTC.

The genes are TRBV10-1 and TRBJ2-7; 10 bases match TRBD2. CDR1 is WNHNN and CDR2 is SYGVQD in the germline V gene (reference sequence). After removal of 3 bases from V and 7 bases from J, the junction contained 6 bases not matched to a gene. The CDR3 is 14 amino acids. Written as DNA, the CDR3 is TGCGCCAGCAGTGATAGCGGGAGGCTGTGGGAGCAGTACTTC. As protein: CASSDSGRLWEQYF.

This chain uses TRBV7-9 with TRBJ1-4; no firm D call. Germline values: CDR1 SEHNR, CDR2 FQNEAQ (reference sequence). CDR3 length equals 13 residues. The V and J ends lost 3 bases and 8 bases respectively, with 10 bases between them. CDR3 in amino acids: CASSFGSLEKLFF. CDR3 in DNA: TGTGCCAGCAGCTTCGGCAGCCTGGAAAAACTGTTTTTT.

J is TRBJ2-1 and V is TRBV19; D possibly corresponds to TRBD1 (8 bases). Germline CDR1 and CDR2: LNHDA and SQIVND (reference sequence). The CDR3 totals 18 residues. With 3 bases removed from V and 4 bases from J, the gap between germline ends came to 22 bases. CDR3 nucleotides: TGTGCCAGTAGTATGACAGGGGTGGCGGGAGTCGCTTACAATGAGCAGTTCTTC. As protein: CASSMTGVAGVAYNEQFF. Filled out from reference TRBV19 and TRBJ2-1, the complete variable domain reads DGGITQSPKYLFRKEGQNVTLSCEQNLNHDAMYWYRQDPGQGLRLIYYSQIVNDFQKGDIAEGYSVSREKKESFPLTVTSAQKNPTAFYLCASSMTGVAGVAYNEQFFGPGTRLTVL.

This clone has only one observation. This chain joins TRBV6-6 and TRBJ1-1; 9 bases fit TRBD1. V shed 0 bases, J shed 5 bases, and the junction held 1 base outside the gene matches. Germline CDR1 and CDR2: MNHNY and SVGAGI (reference sequence). The CDR3 sequence is 14 residues long. The chain's CDR3 is CASSYSTGGTEAFF. The CDR3 DNA reads TGTGCCAGCAGTTACTCGACAGGGGGGACTGAAGCTTTCTTT.

In this sample, this clone is medium-sized. The chain is built from TRBV7-2 and TRBJ2-3; either TRBD1 or TRBD2 may supply D (5 bases each). The germline V gene has CDR1 SGHTA and CDR2 FQGNSA. There are 17 residues in the CDR3. V lost 1 base and J lost 2, with 16 bases in between. This CDR3 is CASSLGSGTVITDTQYF. The CDR3 nucleotides read TGTGCCAGCAGCTTAGGGTCCGGGACCGTCATCACAGATACGCAGTATTTT.

The J gene is TRBJ2-5, the V gene TRBV5-6; TRBD2 matches at 10 bases. This CDR3 region has 17 residues. V dropped 2 bases and J dropped 4; count of bases not matched to a gene: 11. Germline-derived CDR1 and CDR2 are SGHDT and YYEEEE. The CDR3 nucleotides read TGTGCCAGCAGCTTTCTTTCTAGCGGGAGAGGAGGAGAGACCCAGTACTTC. Amino acid sequence: CASSFLSSGRGGETQYF.

This clone was seen only once. The V call is TRBV14, the J call TRBJ2-6, with a tentative D call TRBD1 (6 bases). CDR3 length: 17 amino acids. Trimming removed 3 bases from V and 1 base from J, with 13 bases in between. Germline lookup yields CDR1 SGHDN and CDR2 FVKESK. CDR3 region: CASSQMLQGSGANVLTF. The CDR3 DNA follows: TGTGCCAGCAGCCAGATGTTACAGGGATCTGGGGCCAACGTCCTGACTTTC.

The chain is built from TRBV30 and TRBJ2-7; D is tentatively TRBD1 or TRBD2 (5 bases each). Germline V lookup: CDR1 GTSNPN, CDR2 SVGIG (reference sequence). The CDR3 is 15 residues long. V lost 4 bases to trimming and J lost 2 bases, with 18 bases between them. DNA for the CDR3: TGTGCCTGGACCCCAAGGGGACGGAGAGCCTACGAGCAGTACTTC. Translated, it gives CAWTPRGRRAYEQYF.

The V gene is TRBV5-8, the J gene TRBJ1-6; 10 bases match TRBD1. Germline CDR1 SGHTS, CDR2 YDEGEE. The CDR3 contains 15 residues. V trimming: 2 bases; J trimming: 7 bases; junction bases outside the gene matches: 3. CDR3 region: CASSFGQGGNSPLHF. The DNA of the CDR3 is TGTGCCAGCAGCTTTGGACAGGGGGGGAATTCACCCCTCCACTTT.

The V call is TRBV10-2, the J call TRBJ2-3; unclear D gene. Trimming stripped 3 bases from V and 7 bases from J, with 8 bases between. CDR1 and CDR2 (germline): WSHSY, SAAADI. The CDR3 totals 12 residues. The chain's CDR3 is CASSDLWNTQYF. The CDR3 region has the DNA TGCGCCAGCAGTGACCTTTGGAATACGCAGTATTTT.